The 16 T cell receptor beta chains in this list originate from one sample, sequenced in a study of blood T cell repertoires in COVID-19. Assay: immunoSEQ multiplex PCR; the TCRdb copy retains only in-frame clones and omits some. Of 180,000 or so clones in the sample, 80% to 90% were seen once. Specimen: peripheral blood. These receptors were collected from a woman aged 55-69 years with COVID-19, enrolled during active disease.

In this sample, this clone turned up once. This sequence joins TRBV30 and TRBJ2-3; no reliable D call. The CDR3 has 12 amino acids. Per germline, CDR1 GTSNPN and CDR2 SVGIG (reference sequence). Trimming took 5 bases from V and 1 from J, leaving 7 bases between them. Written as DNA, the CDR3 is TGTGCCTGGTGCGGTCGCACAGATACGCAGTATTTT. Protein product: CAWCGRTDTQYF.

The chain couples TRBV6-6 to TRBJ1-1; D uncertain. This CDR3 has 14 residues. Germline CDR1 reads MNHNY; CDR2 reads SVGAGI (reference sequence). Deletions cut 9 bases from V and 3 bases from J, with 17 bases between. CDR3 protein: CASRPSRGDTEAFF. The CDR3 bases are TGTGCCAGTCGTCCCAGTCGCGGGGACACTGAAGCTTTCTTT.

The V gene is TRBV5-4, the J gene TRBJ2-1; no definite D call. Trimming took 4 bases from V and 6 from J, leaving 14 bases between them. CDR1 and CDR2 (germline): SGHNT, YYREEE (reference sequence). This CDR3 is 14 amino acids long. The CDR3 protein is CASSDTYRANEQFF. The CDR3 DNA sequence: TGTGCCAGCAGCGATACGTACAGAGCCAATGAGCAGTTCTTC.

V gene TRBV5-1 combines with J gene TRBJ1-1; 8 nucleotides agree with TRBD1. The CDR3 is 18 residues long. V was pared by 1 base and J by 2 bases, with 13 bases of the junction left unmatched. Germline lookup yields CDR1 SGHRS and CDR2 YFSETQ. CDR3 DNA sequence: TGCGCCAGCAGCTTGCCTGGACAGGGAGGGGCTTTTAACACTGAAGCTTTCTTT. Residues: CASSLPGQGGAFNTEAFF.

On this clone itself: This sample also contains other DNA sequences that code for the same CDR3. This sequence joins TRBV24-1 and TRBJ2-1; 10 bases line up with TRBD1. The CDR3 runs to 16 residues. V trimming: 3 bases; J trimming: 3 bases; junction bases outside the gene matches: 4. In germline, CDR1 is KGHDR, CDR2 SFDVKD. The CDR3 is CATSDPGQGDYNEQFF. The CDR3 bases are TGTGCCACCAGTGATCCCGGACAGGGGGACTACAATGAGCAGTTCTTC.

The table lists this clone with a few counts. This chain connects TRBV6-2 or TRBV6-3 to TRBJ2-1; possibly TRBD1 for D (6 bases). Germline loops: CDR1 MNHEY, CDR2 SVGEGT. This CDR3 region has 12 residues. The V gene lost 4 bases and the J gene lost 13 bases, with 14 bases spanning the gap. The CDR3 reads CASSSSGTSQFF. The CDR3, as DNA: TGTGCCAGCAGTTCCTCCGGGACAAGCCAGTTCTTC.

V is TRBV7-8 and J is TRBJ1-5; no definite D call. The germline gives CDR1 SGHVS, CDR2 FQNEAQ. The CDR3 has 16 amino acids. The germline V and J ends were trimmed by 3 bases and 6 bases, with 18 bases remaining between them. DNA of the CDR3: TGTGCCAGCAGCTTTTTAGAGGGCCAGGCAGGTCAGCCCCAGCATTTT. Its translation: CASSFLEGQAGQPQHF.

The V and J genes are TRBV3-1 (or the pseudogene TRBV3-2) and TRBJ1-2, with D perhaps TRBD1 (6 bases). The CDR3 is 15 residues long. V shed 0 bases and J shed 6 bases, with 14 bases lying between them. The germline gives CDR1 LGHDT, CDR2 YNNKEL (reference sequence). The CDR3 loop is CASSQDRTVFDGYTF. CDR3 DNA sequence: TGTGCCAGCAGCCAAGATCGGACAGTTTTCGATGGCTACACCTTC.

The rearrangement links TRBV6-4 to TRBJ2-1; 9 nucleotides line up with TRBD1. Trimming removed 6 bases from V and 9 bases from J; junction bases left unmatched: 6. Germline CDR1 is MRHNA and CDR2 is SNTAGT. The CDR3 is 13 residues long. The chain's CDR3 is CASRGTGPGEQFF. CDR3 bases: TGTGCCAGCAGGGGGACAGGGCCCGGTGAGCAGTTCTTC.

The CDR3 DNA is TGTGCCAGCAGTTCATCCAGACTAGCCAGAATTGCACACGATGAGCAGTTCTTC. Protein product: CASSSSRLARIAHDEQFF. This chain joins TRBV6-2 or TRBV6-3 and TRBJ2-1; 7 bases fit TRBD2. The CDR3 spans 18 residues. Per the germline V gene, CDR1 is MNHEY and CDR2 is SVGEGT. V lost 4 bases to trimming and J lost 8 bases; unmatched junction nucleotides: 20.

This clone was seen a few times. The chain uses TRBV9 and TRBJ2-3; TRBD2 agrees at 12 bases. This CDR3 contains 18 residues. CDR1 SGDLS and CDR2 YYNGEE come from the germline V gene. The ends lost 3 bases at V and 3 bases at J; junction bases unmatched: 11. In DNA form, the CDR3 reads TGTGCCAGCAGCGCTCCGCCGGCTAGCGGGAGGGAAACAGATACGCAGTATTTT. It yields the protein CASSAPPASGRETDTQYF.

The chain carries TRBV27 and TRBJ1-6; TRBD1 might be the D (6 bases). Germline loops: CDR1 MNHEY, CDR2 SMNVEV (reference sequence). This CDR3 spans 14 amino acids. V was cut by 10 bases and J by 6 bases, with 16 bases left in between. CDR3 region: CATSQGTFNSPLHF. Here the CDR3 DNA reads TGTGCCACCTCCCAGGGGACCTTTAATTCACCCCTCCACTTT.

V usage is TRBV28 and J usage is TRBJ2-1; TRBD1 might be the D (5 bases). Germline CDR1 is MDHEN and CDR2 is SYDVKM. CDR3 length: 14 residues. Trimming stripped 3 bases from V and 12 bases from J, with 18 bases between. The DNA for the CDR3 is TGTGCCAGCAGTTTTTCAGGCCCCAGGGATGGGCAGTTCTTC. Amino acids: CASSFSGPRDGQFF.

The genes are TRBV7-3 and TRBJ2-5; unclear D gene. The germline V gene has CDR1 SGHTA and CDR2 FQGTGA. V was shortened by 0 bases and J by 4 bases, with 12 bases between the two germline ends. The CDR3 consists of 15 residues. As DNA, the CDR3 is TGTGCCAGCAGCTTAACCTTCGGTACGGGAGAGACCCAGTACTTC. Translated: CASSLTFGTGETQYF.

CDR3 region: CASSLDEWASGRFNEQFF. The CDR3 DNA reads TGTGCCAGCAGCTTAGATGAATGGGCTAGCGGGAGATTCAATGAGCAGTTCTTC. The chain has TRBV11-2 and TRBJ2-1; 10 nucleotides agree with TRBD2. Germline loops: CDR1 SGHAT, CDR2 FQNNGV. After removal of 0 bases from V and 6 bases from J, the junction contained 11 bases not matched to a gene. The CDR3 contains 18 residues.

This chain connects TRBV4-3 to TRBJ1-1; no firm D call. This CDR3 is 14 amino acids long. V lost 0 bases and J 4 bases, leaving 9 bases between the germline ends. From germline, CDR1 is LGHNA and CDR2 YSLEER. CDR3 in DNA: TGCGCCAGCAGCCAAGATGCGGTGGTCACTGAAGCTTTCTTT. Its translation is CASSQDAVVTEAFF.